These T cell receptor beta chains were read from a single sample in a study of cytomegalovirus exposure and HLA in healthy donors. Measured with immunoSEQ multiplex PCR; TCRdb has only the in-frame clones, and not every one. The sample shows about 200,000 clones, about 77% of them seen only once. Sequenced input: PBMCs. These receptors originate from a woman between 25 and 40 years old in good health and CMV-seropositive. The CDR3 runs from the conserved cysteine through the conserved F or W. Each record gives: V gene, clone size, J gene, D gene, CDR3 protein, CDR3 DNA. A D gene is named only where the DNA matches it firmly. Rows may omit the clone size; those that give it use once, few, many or a size class.

v_gene: TRBV5-6
abundance: .
j_gene: TRBJ1-1
d_gene: .
CDR3aa: CASSLSGYTEAFF
CDR3nt: TGTGCCAGCAGCTTGTCGGGGTACACTGAAGCTTTCTTT

v_gene: TRBV19
abundance: .
j_gene: TRBJ2-3
d_gene: TRBD1
CDR3aa: CASSIVGTGASDTQYF
CDR3nt: TGTGCCAGTAGTATAGTAGGGACAGGGGCTTCAGATACGCAGTATTTT

v_gene: TRBV5-1
abundance: .
j_gene: TRBJ2-5
d_gene: .
CDR3aa: CASSLTGGSGETQYF
CDR3nt: TGCGCCAGCAGCTTGACGGGGGGCTCAGGGGAGACCCAGTACTTC

v_gene: TRBV28
abundance: .
j_gene: TRBJ2-7
d_gene: TRBD2
CDR3aa: CASSFGEGGYEQYF
CDR3nt: TGTGCCAGCAGTTTCGGGGAGGGTGGCTACGAGCAGTACTTC

v_gene: TRBV5-1
abundance: once
j_gene: TRBJ1-2
d_gene: .
CDR3aa: CASSFGQKATGTYGYTF
CDR3nt: TGCGCCAGCAGCTTTGGGCAGAAGGCAACAGGGACCTATGGCTACACCTTC

v_gene: TRBV15
abundance: .
j_gene: TRBJ1-4
d_gene: .
CDR3aa: CATSRDLAPAREF
CDR3nt: TGTGCCACCAGCAGAGACCTTGCCCCCGCCCGGGAATTT

v_gene: TRBV29-1
abundance: .
j_gene: TRBJ2-1
d_gene: TRBD1
CDR3aa: CSAGRARTGDWYEQFF
CDR3nt: TGCAGCGCCGGTCGAGCCCGGACAGGGGACTGGTATGAGCAGTTCTTC

v_gene: TRBV7-9
abundance: .
j_gene: TRBJ1-5
d_gene: .
CDR3aa: CASSLFGSNQPQHF
CDR3nt: TGTGCCAGCAGCTTATTCGGGAGTAATCAGCCCCAGCATTTT

v_gene: TRBV28
abundance: .
j_gene: TRBJ2-7
d_gene: .
CDR3aa: CASSRTAHAYEQYF
CDR3nt: TGTGCCAGCAGTAGGACAGCGCACGCCTACGAGCAGTACTTC

v_gene: TRBV5-3
abundance: .
j_gene: TRBJ2-7
d_gene: .
CDR3aa: CARSHGGEQYF
CDR3nt: TGTGCCAGAAGCCATGGAGGGGAGCAGTACTTC

v_gene: TRBV28
abundance: .
j_gene: TRBJ1-6
d_gene: TRBD1
CDR3aa: CASSSGDRTNSPLHF
CDR3nt: TGTGCCAGCAGTTCAGGGGACAGAACAAATTCACCCCTCCACTTT

v_gene: TRBV2
abundance: .
j_gene: TRBJ2-7
d_gene: .
CDR3aa: CAIQDSYEQYF
CDR3nt: TGTGCCATACAGGATTCCTACGAGCAGTACTTC

v_gene: TRBV7-2
abundance: .
j_gene: TRBJ2-5
d_gene: TRBD2
CDR3aa: CASSFRREETQYF
CDR3nt: TGTGCCAGCAGCTTTCGGCGGGAGGAGACCCAGTACTTC